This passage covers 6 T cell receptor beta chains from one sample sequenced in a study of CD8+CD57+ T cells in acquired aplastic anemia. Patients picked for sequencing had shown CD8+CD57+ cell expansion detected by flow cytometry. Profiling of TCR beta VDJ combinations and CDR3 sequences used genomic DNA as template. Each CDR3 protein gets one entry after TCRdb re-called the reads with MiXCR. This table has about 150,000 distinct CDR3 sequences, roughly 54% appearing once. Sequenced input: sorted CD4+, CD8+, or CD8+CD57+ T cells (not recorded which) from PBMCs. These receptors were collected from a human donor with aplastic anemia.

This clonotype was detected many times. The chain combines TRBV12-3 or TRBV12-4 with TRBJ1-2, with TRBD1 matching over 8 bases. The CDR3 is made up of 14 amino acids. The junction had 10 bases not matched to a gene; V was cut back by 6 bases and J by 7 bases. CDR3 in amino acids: CASSQDRAWGGYTF. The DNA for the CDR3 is TGTGCCAGCAGCCAGGACAGGGCCTGGGGTGGCTACACCTTC.

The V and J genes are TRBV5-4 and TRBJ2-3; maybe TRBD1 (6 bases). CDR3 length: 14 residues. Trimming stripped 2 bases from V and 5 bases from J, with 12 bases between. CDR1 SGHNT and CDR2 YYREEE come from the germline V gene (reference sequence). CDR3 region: CASSLPQGIDTQYF. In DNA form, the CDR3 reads TGTGCCAGCAGCTTACCTCAGGGGATAGATACGCAGTATTTT.

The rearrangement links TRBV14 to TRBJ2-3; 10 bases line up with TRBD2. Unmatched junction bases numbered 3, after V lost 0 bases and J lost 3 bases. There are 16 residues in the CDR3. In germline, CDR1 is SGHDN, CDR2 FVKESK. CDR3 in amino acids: CASSQEPAGGTDTQYF. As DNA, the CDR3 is TGTGCCAGCAGCCAAGAGCCAGCGGGAGGGACAGATACGCAGTATTTT.

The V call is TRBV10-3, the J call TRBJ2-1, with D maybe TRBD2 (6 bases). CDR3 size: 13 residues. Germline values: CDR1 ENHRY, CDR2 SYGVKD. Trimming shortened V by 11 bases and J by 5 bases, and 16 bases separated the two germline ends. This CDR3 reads CAARGRRDNEQFF. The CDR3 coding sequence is TGTGCCGCCAGAGGTAGGAGGGACAATGAGCAGTTCTTC.

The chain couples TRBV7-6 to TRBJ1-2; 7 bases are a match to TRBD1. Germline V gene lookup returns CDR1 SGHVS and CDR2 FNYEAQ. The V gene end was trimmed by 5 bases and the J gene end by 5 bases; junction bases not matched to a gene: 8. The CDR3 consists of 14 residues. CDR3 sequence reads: CASSLMGTEYGYTF. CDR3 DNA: TGTGCCAGCAGCCTAATGGGGACAGAGTATGGCTACACCTTC.

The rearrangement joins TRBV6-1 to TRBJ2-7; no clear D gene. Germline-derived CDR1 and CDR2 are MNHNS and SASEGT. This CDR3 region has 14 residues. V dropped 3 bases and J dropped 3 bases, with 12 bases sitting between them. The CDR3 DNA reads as TGTGCCAGCAGTGAGAGGACGGTACTCTACGAGCAGTACTTC. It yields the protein CASSERTVLYEQYF.